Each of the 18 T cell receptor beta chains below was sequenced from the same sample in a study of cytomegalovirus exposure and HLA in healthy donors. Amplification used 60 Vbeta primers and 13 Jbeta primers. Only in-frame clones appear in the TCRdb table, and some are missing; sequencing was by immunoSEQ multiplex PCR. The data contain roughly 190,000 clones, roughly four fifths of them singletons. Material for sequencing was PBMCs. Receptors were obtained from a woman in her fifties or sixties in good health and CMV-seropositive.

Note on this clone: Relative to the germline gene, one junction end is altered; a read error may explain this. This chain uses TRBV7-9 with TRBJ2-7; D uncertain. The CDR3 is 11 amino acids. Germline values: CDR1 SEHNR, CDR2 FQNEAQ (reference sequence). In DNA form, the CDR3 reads TGTTCCAGCAGCCTCTACTACGAGCAGTACTTC. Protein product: CSSSLYYEQYF. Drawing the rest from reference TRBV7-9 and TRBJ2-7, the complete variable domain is DTGVSQNPRHKITKRGQNVTFRCDPISEHNRLYWYRQTLGQGPEFLTYFQNEAQLEKSRLLSDRFSAERPKGSFSTLEIQRTEQGDSAMYLCSSSLYYEQYFGPGTRLTVT.

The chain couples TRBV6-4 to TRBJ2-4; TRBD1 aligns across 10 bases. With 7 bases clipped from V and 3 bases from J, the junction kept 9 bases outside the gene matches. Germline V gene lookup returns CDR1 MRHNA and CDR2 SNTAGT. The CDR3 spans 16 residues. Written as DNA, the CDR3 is TGTGCCAGCATGAGGGGGGACAGGGGTGACAAAAACATTCAGTACTTC. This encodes CASMRGDRGDKNIQYF.

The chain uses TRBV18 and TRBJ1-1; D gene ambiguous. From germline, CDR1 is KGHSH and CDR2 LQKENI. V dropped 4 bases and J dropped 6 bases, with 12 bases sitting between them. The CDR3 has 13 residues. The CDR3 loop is CASSREGRAEAFF. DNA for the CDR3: TGTGCCAGCTCACGGGAGGGAAGGGCTGAAGCTTTCTTT.

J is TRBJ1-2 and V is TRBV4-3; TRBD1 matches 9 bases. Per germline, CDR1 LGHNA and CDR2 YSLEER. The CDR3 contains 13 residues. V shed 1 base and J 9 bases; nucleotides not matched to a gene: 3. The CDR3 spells CASSQGDRASYTF. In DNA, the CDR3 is TGCGCCAGCAGCCAAGGGGACAGGGCTAGCTACACCTTC.

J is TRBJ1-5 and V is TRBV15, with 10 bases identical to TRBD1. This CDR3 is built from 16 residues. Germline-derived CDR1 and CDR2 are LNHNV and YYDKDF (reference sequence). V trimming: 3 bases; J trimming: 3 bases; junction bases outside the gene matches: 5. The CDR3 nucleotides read TGTGCCACCAGCAGCGGGACAGGGGACATCAATCAGCCCCAGCATTTT. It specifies CATSSGTGDINQPQHF.

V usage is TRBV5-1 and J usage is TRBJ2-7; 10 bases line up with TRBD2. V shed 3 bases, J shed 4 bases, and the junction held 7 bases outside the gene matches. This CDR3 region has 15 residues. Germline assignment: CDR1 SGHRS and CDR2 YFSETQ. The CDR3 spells CASSSQLAGAYEQYF. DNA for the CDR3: TGCGCCAGCAGCTCCCAGCTAGCGGGGGCTTACGAGCAGTACTTC.

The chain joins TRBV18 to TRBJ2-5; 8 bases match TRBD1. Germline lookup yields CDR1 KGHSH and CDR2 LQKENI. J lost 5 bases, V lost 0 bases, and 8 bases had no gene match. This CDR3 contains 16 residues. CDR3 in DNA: TGTGCCAGCTCACCACCTAACAGGGGGGCAGGCGAGACCCAGTACTTC. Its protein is CASSPPNRGAGETQYF.

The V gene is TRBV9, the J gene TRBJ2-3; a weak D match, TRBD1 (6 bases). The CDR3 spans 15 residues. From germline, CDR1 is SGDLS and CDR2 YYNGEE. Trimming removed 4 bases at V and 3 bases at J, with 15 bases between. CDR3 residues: CASSPRPDRTDTQYF. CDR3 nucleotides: TGTGCCAGCAGCCCCCGTCCTGACAGGACAGATACGCAGTATTTT.

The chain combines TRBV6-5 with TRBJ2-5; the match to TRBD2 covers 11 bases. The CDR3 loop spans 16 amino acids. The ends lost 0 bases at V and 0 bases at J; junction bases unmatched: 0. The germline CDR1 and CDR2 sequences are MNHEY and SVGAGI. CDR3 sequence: CASSYSTSGNQETQYF. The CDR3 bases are TGTGCCAGCAGTTACTCGACTAGCGGGAACCAAGAGACCCAGTACTTC.

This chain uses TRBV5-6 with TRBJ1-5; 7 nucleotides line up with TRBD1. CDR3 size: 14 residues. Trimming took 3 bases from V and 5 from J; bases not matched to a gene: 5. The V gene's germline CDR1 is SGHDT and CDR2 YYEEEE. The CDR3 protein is CASSSRQGYQPQHF. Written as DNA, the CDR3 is TGTGCCAGCAGCTCCCGACAGGGATATCAGCCCCAGCATTTT.

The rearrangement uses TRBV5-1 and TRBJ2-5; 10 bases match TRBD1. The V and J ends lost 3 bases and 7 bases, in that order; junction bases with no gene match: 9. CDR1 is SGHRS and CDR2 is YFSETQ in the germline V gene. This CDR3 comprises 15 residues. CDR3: CASSSKTGGTGTQYF. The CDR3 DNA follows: TGCGCCAGCAGCTCTAAGACAGGGGGCACGGGGACCCAGTACTTC.

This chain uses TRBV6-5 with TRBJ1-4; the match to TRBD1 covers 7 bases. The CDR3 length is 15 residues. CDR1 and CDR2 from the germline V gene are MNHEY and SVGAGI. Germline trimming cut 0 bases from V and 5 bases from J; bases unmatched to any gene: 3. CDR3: CASSYSTGMNEKLFF. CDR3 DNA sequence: TGTGCCAGCAGTTACTCGACAGGGATGAATGAAAAACTGTTTTTT.

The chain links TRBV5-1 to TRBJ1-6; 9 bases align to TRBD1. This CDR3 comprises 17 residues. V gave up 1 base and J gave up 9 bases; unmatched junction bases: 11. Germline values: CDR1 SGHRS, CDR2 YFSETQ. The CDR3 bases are TGCGCCAGCAGCTTGAACCCCGGGACAGGGACCGGTTCACCCCTCCACTTT. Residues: CASSLNPGTGTGSPLHF.

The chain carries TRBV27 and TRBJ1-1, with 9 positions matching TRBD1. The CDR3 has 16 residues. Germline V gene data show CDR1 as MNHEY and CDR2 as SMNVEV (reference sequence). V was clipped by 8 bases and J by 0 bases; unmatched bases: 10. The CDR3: CASGAQGANMNTEAFF. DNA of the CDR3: TGTGCCAGCGGTGCACAGGGGGCCAACATGAACACTGAAGCTTTCTTT.

Here the CDR3 DNA reads TGTGCCAGTAGCACGCAAGTCGGGGGGGTGAGGGAGACCCAGTACTTC. Translated, it gives CASSTQVGGVRETQYF. V and J are TRBV19 and TRBJ2-5; 8 nucleotides align to TRBD2. CDR1 and CDR2 (germline): LNHDA, SQIVND (reference sequence). The CDR3 runs 16 residues. Trimming took 6 bases from V and 5 from J; bases not matched to a gene: 14.

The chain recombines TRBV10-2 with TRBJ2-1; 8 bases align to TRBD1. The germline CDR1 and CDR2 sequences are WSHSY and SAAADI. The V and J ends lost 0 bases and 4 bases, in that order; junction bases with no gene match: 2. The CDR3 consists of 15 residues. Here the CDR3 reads CASSESRGLYNEQFF. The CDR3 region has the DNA TGCGCCAGCAGTGAGTCCAGGGGGCTATACAATGAGCAGTTCTTC.

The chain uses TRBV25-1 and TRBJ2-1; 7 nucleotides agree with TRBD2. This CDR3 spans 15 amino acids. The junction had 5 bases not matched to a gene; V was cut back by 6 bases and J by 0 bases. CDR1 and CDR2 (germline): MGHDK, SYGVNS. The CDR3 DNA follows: TGTGCCAGCAGCGAAGCGGGGAGCTCCTACAATGAGCAGTTCTTC. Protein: CASSEAGSSYNEQFF. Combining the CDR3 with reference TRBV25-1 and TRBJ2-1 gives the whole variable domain EADIYQTPRYLVIGTGKKITLECSQTMGHDKMYWYQQDPGMELHLIHYSYGVNSTEKGDLSSESTVSRIRTEHFPLTLESARPSHTSQYLCASSEAGSSYNEQFFGPGTRLTVL.

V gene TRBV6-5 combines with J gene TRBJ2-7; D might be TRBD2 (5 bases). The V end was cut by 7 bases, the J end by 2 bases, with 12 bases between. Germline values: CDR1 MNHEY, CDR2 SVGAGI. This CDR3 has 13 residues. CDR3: CASTSGFTYEQYF. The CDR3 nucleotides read TGTGCCAGCACCTCGGGGTTCACCTACGAGCAGTACTTC.